Below, 13 T cell receptor beta chains from the same sample are listed, as sequenced in a study of neurological immune-mediated disorders. TCRdb ran MiXCR on the 5' RACE reads and lists one entry per CDR3 protein. The data contain about 48,000 distinct CDR3 sequences, roughly 13% of them singletons. Time point indicated: longitudinal time-point 3. The sample taken for sequencing was PBMCs. These receptors were collected from a male donor with HTLV-1-associated myelopathy (HAM/TSP).

This clonotype was picked up many times. This chain uses TRBV5-1 with TRBJ2-1, with D unclear. The CDR3 extends over 12 amino acids. The germline gives CDR1 SGHRS, CDR2 YFSETQ. Trimming cost V 4 bases and J 5 bases, with 7 bases left between them. The CDR3 DNA sequence: TGCGCCAGCAGCGCCGGGCACAATGAGCAGTTCTTC. It specifies CASSAGHNEQFF.

A word on this clonotype: Compared with germline, one end of the junction differs, possibly owing to a read error. This chain joins TRBV3-1 and TRBJ2-5; D is perhaps TRBD1 (5 bases). This CDR3 region has 16 residues. The V gene's germline CDR1 is LGHDT and CDR2 YNNKEL (reference sequence). The CDR3 DNA reads TGTGCCAGCAGCCAAGATCCGGTGAGAGGACAAGAGAGCCAGTACTTC. As protein: CASSQDPVRGQESQYF.

This chain's CDR3 is CASSSPGTSGTDTQYF. The CDR3 DNA sequence: TGTGCCAGCAGCTCCCCGGGGACTAGCGGCACAGATACGCAGTATTTT. V usage is TRBV28 and J usage is TRBJ2-3; the match to TRBD2 covers 10 bases. This CDR3 spans 16 amino acids. The V segment lost 6 bases and the J segment 1 base; nucleotides outside the gene matches: 7. Per the germline V gene, CDR1 is MDHEN and CDR2 is SYDVKM.

This clonotype has just a few counts. V and J are TRBV6-5 and TRBJ2-7, with 7 bases matching TRBD1. Germline V gives CDR1 MNHEY, CDR2 SVGAGI. CDR3 length: 17 amino acids. V lost 3 bases, J lost 0 bases, and 11 bases stayed unmatched. CDR3 sequence (DNA): TGTGCCAGCAGTTATACAGGGGTGGGGTACCCCTCCTACGAGCAGTACTTC. It codes for CASSYTGVGYPSYEQYF.

In its sample, this clonotype was seen many times. This sequence joins TRBV3-1 and TRBJ2-1; no clear D gene. The CDR3 contains 14 residues. Germline V CDR1 and CDR2: LGHDT, YNNKEL (reference sequence). Trimming shortened V by 0 bases and J by 3 bases, and 6 bases separated the two germline ends. The CDR3, as DNA: TGTGCCAGCAGCCAAGATCAGCTCTACAATGAGCAGTTCTTC. This codes for CASSQDQLYNEQFF.

This clonotype was counted at least ten times. The chain uses TRBV5-4 and TRBJ2-4; 8 bases fit TRBD1. The germline gives CDR1 SGHNT, CDR2 YYREEE (reference sequence). Trimming took 0 bases from V and 5 from J; bases not matched to a gene: 4. This CDR3 is built from 15 residues. The CDR3 sequence: CASSLAGRGQNIQYF. Written as DNA, the CDR3 is TGTGCCAGCAGCTTGGCAGGCAGGGGGCAAAACATTCAGTACTTC.

CDR3 protein: CSGTKQGMGSPLHF. The CDR3 DNA reads as TGCAGTGGTACCAAGCAGGGGATGGGATCACCCCTCCACTTT. The chain combines TRBV20-1 with TRBJ1-6; D is perhaps TRBD1 (6 bases). Germline V gene lookup returns CDR1 DFQATT and CDR2 SNEGSKA (reference sequence). V dropped 7 bases and J dropped 10 bases, with 20 bases sitting between them. This CDR3 has 14 residues.

This clonotype was counted at least ten times. V gene TRBV28 combines with J gene TRBJ1-2; no clear D. The CDR3 covers 17 residues. V dropped 2 bases and J dropped 7 bases, with 23 bases sitting between them. CDR1 MDHEN and CDR2 SYDVKM come from the germline V gene. The CDR3 is CASSLQIWTSGWGGYTF. The CDR3 region has the DNA TGTGCCAGCAGTTTACAGATTTGGACTTCTGGCTGGGGTGGCTACACCTTC.

This clonotype appeared many times. The chain has TRBV7-9 and TRBJ1-1; D is undetermined. Germline CDR1 is SEHNR and CDR2 is FQNEAQ (reference sequence). This CDR3 has 12 residues. Trimming shortened V by 4 bases and J by 7 bases, and 10 bases separated the two germline ends. The CDR3 loop is CASSSNQVEAFF. CDR3 nucleotide sequence: TGTGCCAGCAGCTCCAACCAAGTTGAAGCTTTCTTT.

This clonotype was detected only a few times. The V call is TRBV20-1, the J call TRBJ1-3; D is unclear. Germline CDR1 is DFQATT and CDR2 is SNEGSKA (reference sequence). The CDR3 runs 16 residues. The germline V and J ends were trimmed by 5 bases and 0 bases, with 17 bases remaining between them. CDR3 amino acids: CSALNPGLNSGNTIYF. The DNA for the CDR3 is TGCAGTGCTCTAAATCCGGGCCTCAACTCTGGAAACACCATATATTTT.

This clonotype showed up many times. The chain uses TRBV6-5 and TRBJ2-1, with 8 bases fitting TRBD1. The CDR3 is 13 amino acids. Germline assignment: CDR1 MNHEY and CDR2 SVGAGI. V lost 3 bases and J lost 6; bases outside the gene matches: 1. CDR3 amino acids: CASSYGTGNEQFF. CDR3 in DNA: TGTGCCAGCAGTTATGGGACAGGCAATGAGCAGTTCTTC.

This clonotype was observed a handful of times. The V and J genes are TRBV6-5 and TRBJ1-1; 7 nucleotides line up with TRBD1. From germline, CDR1 is MNHEY and CDR2 SVGAGI. Trimming at V came to 0 bases and at J to 0 bases, leaving 7 bases not matched to a gene. The CDR3 has 17 amino acids. The CDR3 bases are TGTGCCAGCAGTTACTCCAGACAGGGTTTTATGAACACTGAAGCTTTCTTT. Its protein product is CASSYSRQGFMNTEAFF.

Many counts were recorded for this clonotype. The rearrangement joins TRBV4-3 to TRBJ1-2; TRBD1 might be the D (5 bases). Trimming took off 0 bases at V and 8 bases at J, with 19 bases between the two ends. There are 16 residues in the CDR3. Germline lookup yields CDR1 LGHNA and CDR2 YSLEER. The CDR3 is CASSQDQRGRFGGYTF. For the CDR3, the DNA is TGCGCCAGCAGCCAAGATCAGAGGGGACGATTCGGAGGCTACACCTTC.